The 13 T cell receptor beta chains presented below share a single source sample, sequenced in a study of blood T cell repertoires in COVID-19. The repertoire was sequenced with immunoSEQ multiplex PCR; TCRdb's copy has only in-frame clones and lacks some. The sample lists 250,000 to 300,000 clones, over 75% occurring once. The specimen sequenced was peripheral blood. Receptors originate from a woman younger than 45 with acute or convalescent COVID-19.

V and J are TRBV12-3 or TRBV12-4 and TRBJ2-1, with D possibly TRBD2 on 5 matching bases. V gave up 4 bases and J gave up 9 bases, with 10 bases separating them. The length of the CDR3 is 12 residues. Here the CDR3 reads CASSSLRGEQFF. The CDR3 region has the DNA TGTGCCAGCAGTTCTCTCCGGGGTGAGCAGTTCTTC.

The CDR3 DNA reads as TGTGCCAGTAGTATAGATCCGAGGACCCAGTACTTC. Its translation is CASSIDPRTQYF. The J gene is TRBJ2-5, the V gene TRBV19, with D unresolved. V gave up 0 bases and J gave up 7 bases, with 6 bases separating them. From germline, CDR1 is LNHDA and CDR2 SQIVND (reference sequence). The CDR3 sequence is 12 residues long. The whole variable domain, filled in from reference TRBV19 and TRBJ2-5, reads DGGITQSPKYLFRKEGQNVTLSCEQNLNHDAMYWYRQDPGQGLRLIYYSQIVNDFQKGDIAEGYSVSREKKESFPLTVTSAQKNPTAFYLCASSIDPRTQYFGPGTRLLVL.

The chain carries TRBV30 and TRBJ1-5; TRBD1 aligns across 7 bases. The V segment lost 4 bases and the J segment 5 bases; nucleotides outside the gene matches: 2. The CDR3 runs 12 residues. The germline V gene has CDR1 GTSNPN and CDR2 SVGIG (reference sequence). DNA of the CDR3: TGTGCCTGGAAAGACAGGGATCAGCCCCAGCATTTT. The encoded protein is CAWKDRDQPQHF.

J is TRBJ2-1 and V is TRBV15, with TRBD1 identical over 7 bases. The germline gives CDR1 LNHNV, CDR2 YYDKDF (reference sequence). This CDR3 comprises 15 residues. After removal of 0 bases from V and 6 bases from J, the junction contained 5 bases not matched to a gene. The CDR3 bases are TGTGCCACCAGCAGAGAGACAGGGTCCGCCAATGAGCAGTTCTTC. Its protein product is CATSRETGSANEQFF.

The rearrangement links TRBV5-1 to TRBJ2-1; 7 bases agree with TRBD2. Germline lookup yields CDR1 SGHRS and CDR2 YFSETQ. J gave up 1 base and V 4 bases, and 5 bases lay outside the gene matches. The CDR3 has 15 amino acids. The CDR3 DNA reads as TGCGCCAGCAGCCCGCTAGCGGAGTCCTACAATGAGCAGTTCTTC. Translating gives CASSPLAESYNEQFF. The entire variable domain, with the rest obtained from reference TRBV5-1 and TRBJ2-1, is as follows: KAGVTQTPRYLIKTRGQQVTLSCSPISGHRSVSWYQQTPGQGLQFLFEYFSETQRNKGNFPGRFSGRQFSNSRSEMNVSTLELGDSALYLCASSPLAESYNEQFFGPGTRLTVL.

In this sample, this clone turned up once. The chain links TRBV28 to TRBJ1-1; no definite D call. The CDR3 loop spans 16 amino acids. Germline CDR1 reads MDHEN; CDR2 reads SYDVKM. V lost 5 bases and J lost 11, with 27 bases in between. The CDR3 loop reads CASSINPGRAGIRAFF. The CDR3 nucleotides read TGTGCCAGCAGTATTAACCCTGGAAGGGCCGGGATTAGGGCTTTCTTT.

Only one count was recorded for this clone. The chain joins TRBV6-2 or TRBV6-3 to TRBJ2-7, with TRBD2 as a possible D gene (5 bases). The CDR3 consists of 13 residues. V was trimmed by 0 bases and J by 3 bases, leaving 6 bases between them. Germline V gene data show CDR1 as MNHEY and CDR2 as SVGEGT. The DNA for the CDR3 is TGTGCCAGCAGTTACTCCGCGGGCTACGAGCAGTACTTC. Its protein is CASSYSAGYEQYF.

This chain connects TRBV3-1 (or the pseudogene TRBV3-2) to TRBJ1-3; a weak D match, TRBD1 (6 bases). Germline V lookup: CDR1 LGHDT, CDR2 YNNKEL (reference sequence). CDR3 length: 17 residues. The germline V and J ends were trimmed by 6 bases and 1 base, with 19 bases remaining between them. CDR3: CASSHPGQGWSGNTIYF. The DNA for the CDR3 is TGTGCCAGCAGTCACCCGGGGCAGGGGTGGTCTGGAAACACCATATATTTT.

The CDR3: CARGTGIYGYTF. CDR3 coding DNA: TGTGCCAGAGGGACAGGCATCTATGGCTACACCTTC. This chain uses TRBV6-5 with TRBJ1-2; TRBD1 aligns across 8 bases. V lost 9 bases and J lost 4; bases outside the gene matches: 4. From germline, CDR1 is MNHEY and CDR2 SVGAGI. This CDR3 is 12 amino acids long.

V usage is TRBV9 and J usage is TRBJ1-1; 10 bases line up with TRBD1. Trimming removed 3 bases from V and 4 bases from J; junction bases left unmatched: 9. Germline lookup yields CDR1 SGDLS and CDR2 YYNGEE. The CDR3 is 16 residues long. Here the CDR3 reads CASSGRTTGGGTEAFF. Here the CDR3 DNA reads TGTGCCAGCAGCGGAAGAACGACAGGGGGCGGCACTGAAGCTTTCTTT.

The chain combines TRBV4-3 with TRBJ2-1; 7 bases fit TRBD1. This CDR3 contains 15 residues. V was pared by 0 bases and J by 7 bases, with 6 bases of the junction left unmatched. Germline V lookup: CDR1 LGHNA, CDR2 YSLEER. CDR3: CASSQDQGVTNEQFF. In DNA form, the CDR3 reads TGCGCCAGCAGCCAAGACCAGGGGGTGACAAATGAGCAGTTCTTC.

This chain joins TRBV5-1 and TRBJ2-1; the match to TRBD2 covers 8 bases. Looked up from germline, CDR1 is SGHRS and CDR2 is YFSETQ. The CDR3 is 14 amino acids. Losses at the gene ends were 2 bases for V and 7 bases for J; bases not matched to a gene: 5. The CDR3 region is CASSLLAGSNEQFF. The CDR3 DNA follows: TGCGCCAGCAGCTTATTAGCGGGGTCGAATGAGCAGTTCTTC. Full variable domain (rest looked up from reference TRBV5-1 and TRBJ2-1): KAGVTQTPRYLIKTRGQQVTLSCSPISGHRSVSWYQQTPGQGLQFLFEYFSETQRNKGNFPGRFSGRQFSNSRSEMNVSTLELGDSALYLCASSLLAGSNEQFFGPGTRLTVL.

The V gene is TRBV10-2, the J gene TRBJ2-7; 8 bases align to TRBD2. The CDR3 is 15 residues long. Germline V gene sequence: CDR1 WSHSY, CDR2 SAAADI. V gave up 0 bases and J gave up 2 bases; unmatched junction bases: 3. The CDR3 protein is CASSESAGGAYEQYF. CDR3 sequence (DNA): TGCGCCAGCAGTGAGTCCGCGGGAGGAGCCTACGAGCAGTACTTC.